These T cell receptor beta chains were read from a single sample in a study of cytomegalovirus exposure and HLA in healthy donors. Profiled with immunoSEQ multiplex PCR; TCRdb holds only in-frame clones, not every one. The data hold approximately 190,000 clones, with roughly 80% observed a single time. What was sequenced was PBMCs. The receptors come from a man aged 35 to 55 in good health and CMV-seropositive. Both conserved end residues are part of each CDR3. A D gene is named only where the DNA matches it firmly. The size field is filled for only some rows; it gives once, few, many or a size class.

V	D	J	size	DNA	CDR3
TRBV12-5	NA	TRBJ2-7	NA	TGTGCTAGTGGTTTGGTAGGCAGGACCTACGAGCAGTACTTC	CASGLVGRTYEQYF
TRBV4-1	TRBD1	TRBJ1-3	NA	TGCGCCAGCAGCCAAGTAGGGACAGGGGGCGCGTCCATATATTTT	CASSQVGTGGASIYF
TRBV4-3	NA	TRBJ1-6	NA	TGCGCCAGCAGCCAAGCTAGGTTTAATTCACCCCTCCACTTT	CASSQARFNSPLHF
TRBV13	NA	TRBJ1-1	NA	TGTGCCAGCAGCCTCAACGGTAAAACTGAAGCTTTCTTT	CASSLNGKTEAFF
TRBV4-3	NA	TRBJ2-3	once	TGCGCCAGCAGCCAAGCCCCCGCAGGCACGCAGTATTTT	CASSQAPAGTQYF
TRBV11-2	TRBD1	TRBJ2-7	NA	TGTGCCAGCAGCGTCGGGACAGGGACCGAGCAGTACTTC	CASSVGTGTEQYF
TRBV30	TRBD2	TRBJ2-1	NA	TGTGCCTGGAGTGTAGCGGGCGGGGGGGCCAATGAGCAGTTCTTC	CAWSVAGGGANEQFF
TRBV9	NA	TRBJ2-3	NA	TGTGCCAGCAGCACCCGGGGTAGCGGATTCACAGATACGCAGTATTTT	CASSTRGSGFTDTQYF
TRBV27	TRBD2	TRBJ2-7	NA	TGTGCCAGCAGTTCTTCTAGCGGGGGGGCGAGGGAGCAGTACTTC	CASSSSSGGAREQYF
TRBV9	NA	TRBJ2-7	NA	TGTGCCAGCAGCGCCCCTAATAGAGGATACGAGCAGTACTTC	CASSAPNRGYEQYF
TRBV6-5	NA	TRBJ1-4	NA	TGTGCCAGCAGTTACTCCCCGGGAGATAATGAAAAACTGTTTTTT	CASSYSPGDNEKLFF
TRBV6-6	NA	TRBJ1-2	NA	TGTGCCAGCAGGTCTGAGCCGCGGGACTATGGCTACACCTTC	CASRSEPRDYGYTF
TRBV5-1	NA	TRBJ2-5	NA	TGCGCCAGCAGCTTGGAGGGGGGGCCCCCCCAAGAGACCCAGTACTTC	CASSLEGGPPQETQYF
TRBV19	TRBD1	TRBJ2-2	NA	TGTGCCAGTAACAGGGGGCCCGACACCGGGGAGCTGTTTTTT	CASNRGPDTGELFF
TRBV7-6	TRBD1	TRBJ1-5	NA	TGTGCCAGCAGTCGGACAGGGGCTAGCAATCAGCCCCAGCATTTT	CASSRTGASNQPQHF
TRBV6-4	TRBD1	TRBJ1-2	few	TGTGCCAGCAGTCTCGACAGGGGCCCTGAGGGCTACACCTTC	CASSLDRGPEGYTF
TRBV5-4	TRBD1	TRBJ1-2	NA	TGTGCCAGCAGCGATGACAGGGTGTCCGGCTACACCTTC	CASSDDRVSGYTF